Listed below are T cell receptor beta chains from one sample, sequenced in a study of blood T cell repertoires in COVID-19. Profiled with immunoSEQ multiplex PCR; TCRdb holds only in-frame clones, not every one. The sample contains over 80,000 clones, approximately 86% of which appear only once. Sample: peripheral blood. All receptors come from an elderly man with active or convalescent COVID-19. The CDR3 runs from the conserved cysteine through the conserved F or W. Fields, in order: D gene, J gene, V gene, CDR3 protein, CDR3 DNA. D genes are given only for firm matches.

. TRBJ2-7 TRBV6-1 CASSEGGLAPYEQYF TGTGCCAGCAGTGAAGGGGGCCTGGCCCCCTACGAGCAGTACTTC
TRBD1 TRBJ1-1 TRBV5-5 CASSQGTGLGNTEAFF TGTGCCAGCAGCCAAGGGACAGGACTGGGGAACACTGAAGCTTTCTTT
. TRBJ1-1 TRBV19 CASSIGGFTEAFF TGTGCCAGTAGTATAGGTGGCTTCACTGAAGCTTTCTTT
. TRBJ2-7 TRBV11-2 CASSLYHPVRDYEQYF TGTGCCAGCAGCTTATACCACCCTGTCAGGGACTACGAGCAGTACTTC
. TRBJ2-3 TRBV2 CAIPIGLSASTDTQYF TGTGCCATCCCTATCGGACTATCAGCTAGCACAGATACGCAGTATTTT
. TRBJ1-5 TRBV9 CASSVATTGPQHF TGTGCCAGCAGCGTAGCTACGACAGGGCCCCAGCATTTT
. TRBJ1-1 TRBV18 CASSGDLNTEAFF TGTGCCAGCTCGGGAGACCTGAACACTGAAGCTTTCTTT
TRBD1 TRBJ1-2 TRBV5-1 CASSDRDRGNQGYTF TGCGCCAGCAGCGACCGGGACAGGGGAAATCAGGGCTACACCTTC
TRBD1 TRBJ1-3 TRBV5-4 CASSLEGANTIYF TGTGCCAGCAGCTTGGAGGGGGCAAACACCATATATTTT
. TRBJ1-2 TRBV5-1 CASSLAGVGNYGYTF TGCGCCAGCAGCTTGGCAGGGGTTGGGAACTATGGCTACACCTTC